Below are 19 T cell receptor beta chains sequenced from a single sample in a study of shared clonotypes between healthy human individuals. Sequenced by immunoSEQ multiplex PCR; TCRdb stores in-frame clones only, minus some. The table has 2 million to 2.5 million clones, 85% to 95% seen once. Sequencing was carried out using naive CD4+ T cells from PBMCs. As to subset: CD45RA+ positively selected. The receptors were sampled from a man aged 18 to 30 in good health. Some clones in this sample may be carry-over from other donors' samples.

This clone was counted a few times. The rearrangement uses TRBV29-1 and TRBJ1-1; D is possibly TRBD1 (5 bases). Trimming left V 7 bases short and J 2 bases short, with 14 bases between. The V gene's germline CDR1 is SQVTM and CDR2 ANQGSEA. The CDR3 has 13 amino acids. This chain's CDR3 is CSGDADRNTEAFF. The CDR3 DNA is TGCAGCGGGGACGCAGACCGAAACACTGAAGCTTTCTTT. Supplemented by reference TRBV29-1 and TRBJ1-1, the full variable domain reads SAVISQKPSRDICQRGTSLTIQCQVDSQVTMMFWYRQQPGQSLTLIATANQGSEATYESGFVIDKFPISRPNLTFSTLTVSNMSPEDSSIYLCSGDADRNTEAFFGQGTRLTVV.

In its sample, this clone was seen once. The same CDR3 also results from other DNA sequences found in this sample. This sequence joins TRBV18 and TRBJ2-1; D gene uncertain. Trimming took off 1 base at V and 6 bases at J, with 1 base between the two ends. CDR1 and CDR2 from the germline V gene are KGHSH and LQKENI. The CDR3 has 11 residues. This CDR3 reads CASSPLNEQFF. CDR3 DNA sequence: TGTGCCAGCTCACCACTCAATGAGCAGTTCTTC.

In nucleotides, the CDR3 is TGTGCCAGCTCACCCGGACAGGGGGGATTGAGCAATCAGCCCCAGCATTTT. This gives the protein CASSPGQGGLSNQPQHF. The chain combines TRBV18 with TRBJ1-5; 10 bases are shared with TRBD1. With V trimmed by 3 bases and J by 1 base, 6 bases remained unmatched. Germline V lookup: CDR1 KGHSH, CDR2 LQKENI. This CDR3 is 17 amino acids long.

This chain links TRBV5-1 with TRBJ2-3, with D possibly TRBD1 on 6 matching bases. V was pared by 0 bases and J by 2 bases, with 10 bases between. This CDR3 has 15 residues. Germline V lookup: CDR1 SGHRS, CDR2 YFSETQ. The CDR3 DNA reads TGCGCCAGCAGCTTGGGGGACACCTACACAGATACGCAGTATTTT. Translation gives CASSLGDTYTDTQYF.

J is TRBJ2-5 and V is TRBV27; possibly TRBD2 for D (5 bases). With 0 bases removed from V and 4 bases from J, the gap between germline ends came to 9 bases. The length of the CDR3 is 14 residues. Germline-derived CDR1 and CDR2 are MNHEY and SMNVEV (reference sequence). CDR3 nucleotides: TGTGCCAGCAGTTTATCGAGGGAATCAGAGACCCAGTACTTC. Encoded protein: CASSLSRESETQYF.

This chain uses TRBV10-3 with TRBJ2-3; maybe TRBD1 (6 bases). Germline V gene sequence: CDR1 ENHRY, CDR2 SYGVKD. The CDR3 spans 15 residues. Between the trimmed V and J ends, which lost 4 bases and 1 base, there was a span of 12 bases. CDR3 protein: CAISVMKGGTDTQYF. DNA of the CDR3: TGTGCCATCAGTGTCATGAAGGGGGGCACAGATACGCAGTATTTT.

The chain couples TRBV5-1 to TRBJ2-1; TRBD1 matches at 10 bases. J was trimmed by 8 bases and V by 2 bases; bases with no gene match: 10. This CDR3 has 16 amino acids. The germline V gene encodes CDR1 SGHRS and CDR2 YFSETQ. Here the CDR3 reads CASSLGPGTGEDEQFF. The CDR3 nucleotides are TGCGCCAGCAGCTTAGGACCCGGGACAGGGGAAGATGAGCAGTTCTTC.

This clone was observed a single time. The gene calls are TRBV10-3 and TRBJ2-2; no firm D call. Germline values: CDR1 ENHRY, CDR2 SYGVKD. The CDR3 is made up of 16 amino acids. V gave up 4 bases and J gave up 4 bases, with 16 bases separating them. The CDR3 region has the DNA TGTGCCATCAGTGGACACGTGAAGGGTGGCACCGGGGAGCTGTTTTTT. Protein: CAISGHVKGGTGELFF.

This clone appeared a single time. The rearrangement joins TRBV7-8 to TRBJ2-7; 8 bases align to TRBD2. From germline, CDR1 is SGHVS and CDR2 FQNEAQ. This CDR3 is 15 amino acids long. V shed 3 bases, J shed 2 bases, and the junction held 6 bases outside the gene matches. This CDR3 reads CASSLRRGLAYEQYF. The CDR3 region has the DNA TGTGCCAGCAGCTTGCGAAGGGGACTAGCCTACGAGCAGTACTTC.

The chain links TRBV18 to TRBJ1-2, with D perhaps matching TRBD1 (5 bases). With 3 bases removed from V and 5 bases from J, the gap between germline ends came to 13 bases. The CDR3 has 14 amino acids. Per the germline V gene, CDR1 is KGHSH and CDR2 is LQKENI. In DNA form, the CDR3 reads TGTGCCAGCTCACCCGTCAGGGATGGGTATGGCTACACCTTC. It yields the protein CASSPVRDGYGYTF.

This chain's CDR3 is CASSWAGPSYEQYF. The CDR3 nucleotides read TGCGCCAGCAGCTGGGCAGGGCCCTCCTACGAGCAGTACTTC. V and J are TRBV5-1 and TRBJ2-7; a possible D gene is TRBD1 (5 bases). Trimming took 3 bases from V and 0 from J, leaving 10 bases between them. CDR1 SGHRS and CDR2 YFSETQ come from the germline V gene. This CDR3 comprises 14 residues.

The chain joins TRBV11-2 to TRBJ2-7; D is uncertain. CDR3 size: 13 residues. The germline CDR1 and CDR2 sequences are SGHAT and FQNNGV. The V end was cut by 0 bases, the J end by 5 bases, with 8 bases between. This chain's CDR3 is CASSLDTVDEQYF. CDR3 DNA sequence: TGTGCCAGCAGCTTAGACACTGTGGACGAGCAGTACTTC.

This chain links TRBV5-1 with TRBJ2-7; 9 bases map to TRBD1. The CDR3 spans 15 residues. The V segment lost 6 bases and the J segment 3 bases; nucleotides outside the gene matches: 10. Germline assignment: CDR1 SGHRS and CDR2 YFSETQ. This CDR3 reads CASTRGTGGNYEQYF. DNA of the CDR3: TGCGCCAGCACCCGGGGAACAGGGGGCAACTACGAGCAGTACTTC.

Remarks on this clone: Other DNA sequences in the same sample also yield this CDR3. This chain uses TRBV5-1 with TRBJ2-5; no clear D. Trimming shortened V by 0 bases and J by 0 bases, and 6 bases separated the two germline ends. Per the germline V gene, CDR1 is SGHRS and CDR2 is YFSETQ. This CDR3 region has 14 residues. The CDR3 sequence is CASSLAGDQETQYF. The CDR3 region has the DNA TGCGCCAGCAGCTTGGCTGGGGACCAAGAGACCCAGTACTTC.

V usage is TRBV18 and J usage is TRBJ2-1; TRBD2 might be the D (5 bases). CDR3 length: 14 amino acids. CDR1 KGHSH and CDR2 LQKENI come from the germline V gene. Trimming cost V 4 bases and J 8 bases, with 15 bases left between them. The CDR3 nucleotides are TGTGCCAGCTCACAACTCCACCGGGAAGATGAGCAGTTCTTC. Residues: CASSQLHREDEQFF. Full variable domain (rest looked up from reference TRBV18 and TRBJ2-1): NAGVMQNPRHLVRRRGQEARLRCSPMKGHSHVYWYRQLPEEGLKFMVYLQKENIIDESGMPKERFSAEFPKEGPSILRIQQVVRGDSAAYFCASSQLHREDEQFFGPGTRLTVL.

The sample holds one count of this clone. The chain joins TRBV5-1 to TRBJ2-7; no firm D call. CDR1 and CDR2 (germline): SGHRS, YFSETQ. The CDR3 has 13 amino acids. The germline V and J ends were trimmed by 4 bases and 4 bases, with 12 bases remaining between them. In DNA, the CDR3 is TGCGCCAGCAGCACCGATGCTTCGTACGAGCAGTACTTC. Its protein is CASSTDASYEQYF.

The rearrangement uses TRBV15 and TRBJ2-1; the D gene is possibly TRBD1 (5 bases). The V gene lost 4 bases and the J gene lost 4 bases, with 20 bases spanning the gap. CDR3 size: 17 residues. CDR1 and CDR2 (germline): LNHNV, YYDKDF (reference sequence). CDR3 amino acids: CATSKRLGKGIYNEQFF. The CDR3 nucleotides are TGTGCCACCAGCAAACGCCTGGGGAAGGGGATTTACAATGAGCAGTTCTTC.

This chain uses TRBV15 with TRBJ1-2; D may be TRBD1 (5 bases). The CDR3 is made up of 14 amino acids. Germline assignment: CDR1 LNHNV and CDR2 YYDKDF (reference sequence). V was trimmed by 0 bases and J by 4 bases, leaving 9 bases between them. CDR3 sequence (DNA): TGTGCCACCAGCAGAGATGTGGGGGGCTATGGCTACACCTTC. Translation gives CATSRDVGGYGYTF. The full variable domain, its missing parts supplied by reference TRBV15 and TRBJ1-2, is DAMVIQNPRYQVTQFGKPVTLSCSQTLNHNVMYWYQQKSSQAPKLLFHYYDKDFNNEADTPDNFQSRRPNTSFCFLDIRSPGLGDTAMYLCATSRDVGGYGYTFGSGTRLTVV.

The chain is built from TRBV2 and TRBJ2-2; 9 nucleotides agree with TRBD2. The junction had 3 bases not matched to a gene; V was cut back by 6 bases and J by 4 bases. Germline V CDR1 and CDR2: SNHLY, FYNNEI. The CDR3 is 14 amino acids. CDR3 DNA sequence: TGTGCCAGCAGCCTAGCGGGAACCACCGGGGAGCTGTTTTTT. Its translation is CASSLAGTTGELFF.